The 6 T cell receptor beta chains below come from one sample, sequenced in a study of blood T cell repertoires in COVID-19 (dated by TCRdb to 2020 to 2022). The library came from the immunoSEQ multiplex PCR assay. In its TCRdb copy, this immuneACCESS table keeps in-frame sequences only and misses some clones. Where compared with another copy, unresolved V genes explain less than half of these, and the others have no known cause. This sample gives hundreds of thousands of clones in total; just over 85% of them show up just once. Of the sample, about 1.5% is held by the ten largest clones. Material: peripheral blood. The receptor source for this set is a woman aged 25 to 39 with active or convalescent COVID-19.

CDR3 sequence: CASSSGVGYEQYF. The CDR3 bases are TGTGCCAGCAGCTCGGGTGTGGGTTACGAGCAGTACTTC. The genes are TRBV11-2 and TRBJ2-7; D call uncertain. Trimming left V 4 bases short and J 4 bases short, with 11 bases between. The CDR3 sequence is 13 residues long. The germline CDR1 and CDR2 sequences are SGHAT and FQNNGV. Drawing the rest from reference TRBV11-2 and TRBJ2-7, the complete variable domain is EAGVAQSPRYKIIEKRQSVAFWCNPISGHATLYWYQQILGQGPKLLIQFQNNGVVDDSQLPKDRFSAERLKGVDSTLKIQPAKLEDSAVYLCASSSGVGYEQYFGPGTRLTVT.

This clone was seen a single time. The V gene is TRBV6-1, the J gene TRBJ1-6, with D maybe TRBD1 (6 bases). Between the trimmed V and J ends, which lost 6 bases and 5 bases, there was a span of 11 bases. This CDR3 spans 14 amino acids. Germline CDR1 and CDR2: MNHNS and SASEGT. This CDR3 reads CASRSAGDNSPLHF. The CDR3 DNA follows: TGTGCCAGCAGGTCCGCAGGGGATAATTCACCCCTCCACTTT.

V and J are TRBV27 and TRBJ1-2, with TRBD1 matching 7 bases. Germline-derived CDR1 and CDR2 are MNHEY and SMNVEV (reference sequence). The J segment lost 8 bases and the V segment lost 0 bases, leaving 3 bases of the junction unmatched. The length of the CDR3 is 13 residues. CDR3 nucleotides: TGTGCCAGCAGTTTATCGACAGGGAGGGGCTACACCTTC. Translated: CASSLSTGRGYTF.

The chain employs TRBV7-9 and TRBJ2-7; weak D call: TRBD1 (6 bases). In germline, CDR1 is SEHNR, CDR2 FQNEAQ (reference sequence). The CDR3 contains 13 residues. V shed 6 bases and J shed 0 bases, with 9 bases lying between them. CDR3 amino acids: CASRMDSSYEQYF. In DNA form, the CDR3 reads TGTGCCAGCAGAATGGACAGCTCCTACGAGCAGTACTTC.

V is TRBV2 and J is TRBJ2-1, with no clear D. CDR1 and CDR2 from the germline V gene are SNHLY and FYNNEI. The CDR3 has 14 amino acids. The germline V and J ends were trimmed by 8 bases and 5 bases, with 16 bases remaining between them. The DNA for the CDR3 is TGTGCCAGCCGCGGCCCTATAGTCAACAATGAGCAGTTCTTC. This encodes CASRGPIVNNEQFF.

The V and J genes are TRBV7-2 and TRBJ2-7; unclear D gene. Germline CDR1 reads SGHTA; CDR2 reads FQGNSA. The V end was cut by 4 bases, the J end by 4 bases, with 2 bases between. This CDR3 contains 10 residues. This chain's CDR3 is CASSSYEQYF. CDR3 coding DNA: TGTGCCAGCAGCTCTTACGAGCAGTACTTC.